The clone carrying this T cell receptor beta chain was observed a few times. The data were obtained in a study of blood T cell repertoires in COVID-19. Ages ranged from roughly 18 to 100 years, with residence in some 25 US areas. Categorization into cohorts depended on clinical history that participants reported. The recovered donors of Cohort 3 showed two negative PCRs, clearance, or symptom resolution. Original processing methods: Amplification of reference gene primers provided the estimated nucleated cell counts. The protocol was immunoSEQ multiplex PCR, while the TCRdb copy is restricted to in-frame clones and leaves out a portion. V, J and clone size were drawn from that table, and D and trimming were deduced from the DNA. The sample lists a few hundred thousand clones; around 89% were seen once. V lost 2 bases, J lost 0 bases, and 14 bases lay in between. The CDR3 is 17 residues long. Looked up from germline, CDR1 is SGHTA and CDR2 is FQGNSA.

This TCR derives from a man aged 35-49 years who had recovered from COVID-19. Sequenced: PBMCs or T cells enriched from blood (not recorded which). The chain recombines TRBV7-2 with TRBJ2-1, with a possible D match to TRBD1 (6 bases). CDR3 region: CASSLSRRGGSYNEQFF. Here the CDR3 DNA reads TGTGCCAGCAGCTTAAGTCGTCGAGGGGGCTCCTACAATGAGCAGTTCTTC.